This TCR beta chain stems from a study of blood T cell repertoires in COVID-19. Looking at the study overall: The study drew acute and convalescent COVID-19 samples from the United States, Italy and Spain. PBMCs, B-cell-depleted T cells, or T cells provided the cDNA or gDNA that made up the material.

The V end was cut by 1 base, the J end by 4 bases, with 10 bases between. The germline V gene encodes CDR1 SGHTA and CDR2 FQGNSA. The CDR3 has 15 amino acids. The study recruited people aged roughly 18 to 100 years across about two dozen US areas. Using immunoSEQ multiplex PCR, the repertoire was profiled, and TCRdb retains in-frame clones only, with some absent. The sample carries around 220,000 clones, around 88% recorded once. The sequence derives from a woman in her fifties or sixties with acute COVID-19. Sequences were obtained from PBMCs or T cells enriched from blood (not recorded which). The V call is TRBV7-2, the J call TRBJ2-2; D gene unclear. The chain's CDR3 is CASSLGATGTGELFF. CDR3 nucleotides: TGTGCCAGCAGCTTAGGAGCGACGGGCACCGGGGAGCTGTTTTTT.